Presented here are 6 T cell receptor beta chains from one specimen sequenced in a study of identical twins. MiXCR, run by TCRdb on the 5' RACE reads, gives a single entry per CDR3 protein. The sample contains a few hundred thousand distinct CDR3 sequences, approximately 10% of which appear only once. The sample was also linked to a second study, of yellow fever vaccine responses in identical twins.

Sequencing used PBMCs. These receptors came from a woman in her late teens or twenties in good health.

The chain carries TRBV12-3 or TRBV12-4 and TRBJ2-7; 9 nucleotides match TRBD1. CDR3 length: 21 residues. With V trimmed by 3 bases and J by 3 bases, 24 bases remained unmatched. CDR3 bases: TGTGCCAGCAGTTTTGCGGGACTCGGGACAGGGTACGCTAGCGAGAGCTACGAGCAGTACTTC. Amino acid sequence: CASSFAGLGTGYASESYEQYF.

This clonotype has at least ten counts. V gene TRBV7-9 combines with J gene TRBJ2-7, with no clear D. V was pared by 5 bases and J by 0 bases, with 17 bases between. Germline loops: CDR1 SEHNR, CDR2 FQNEAQ (reference sequence). The length of the CDR3 is 16 residues. This CDR3 is CASSHPGGSSSYEQYF. CDR3 coding DNA: TGTGCCAGCAGCCATCCCGGCGGTTCTAGCTCCTACGAGCAGTACTTC.

The sample holds many counts of this clonotype. The gene calls are TRBV12-3 or TRBV12-4 and TRBJ2-2, with no clear D. The ends were cut back, 8 bases at V and 0 bases at J, with 7 bases in the middle. CDR3 length: 13 residues. CDR3 coding DNA: TGTGCCAGCTCCGGGCCGAACACCGGGGAGCTGTTTTTT. This codes for CASSGPNTGELFF.

This clonotype was counted only a few times. The chain couples TRBV7-2 to TRBJ2-5; maybe TRBD1 (6 bases). This CDR3 has 15 amino acids. Germline lookup yields CDR1 SGHTA and CDR2 FQGNSA. Trimming removed 5 bases at V and 4 bases at J, with 17 bases between. In DNA, the CDR3 is TGTGCCAGCAGCGAGGCTGGGACATGGGCAGAGACCCAGTACTTC. Translating it yields CASSEAGTWAETQYF.

This rearrangement joins TRBV28 to TRBJ1-4; 7 bases line up with TRBD1. Looked up from germline, CDR1 is MDHEN and CDR2 is SYDVKM. CDR3 length equals 15 residues. V trimming: 6 bases; J trimming: 5 bases; junction bases outside the gene matches: 9. CDR3 residues: CASSRWGQQNEKLFF. For the CDR3, the DNA is TGTGCCAGCAGCCGCTGGGGACAGCAAAATGAAAAACTGTTTTTT.

In its sample, this clonotype was seen a few times. The chain has TRBV10-3 and TRBJ2-7, with a weak D call TRBD2 (6 bases). Deletions cut 4 bases from V and 0 bases from J, with 16 bases between. This CDR3 spans 16 amino acids. Germline V lookup: CDR1 ENHRY, CDR2 SYGVKD. CDR3 sequence: CAISVTGTPTSYEQYF. As DNA, the CDR3 is TGTGCCATCAGTGTTACCGGGACTCCAACCTCCTACGAGCAGTACTTC.